Each of the 14 T cell receptor beta chains below was sequenced from the same sample in a study of T-cell reconstitution after alpha-beta-depleted transplantation in children. Unique molecular identifiers were incorporated during preparation of the TCRbeta library. TCRdb ran MiXCR on the PCR reads and lists one entry per CDR3 protein. The sample gives about 500,000 distinct CDR3 sequences, 32% of which show up once; approximately 2.3% is in the top ten. The sequencing here drew on PBMCs from the stem cell graft donor, taken from the stem cell graft. All receptors come from a human donor who donated a stem cell graft to a child with aplastic anemia.

This clonotype was recorded at least ten times. This chain links TRBV29-1 with TRBJ2-1; 13 positions agree with TRBD2. Germline loops: CDR1 SQVTM, CDR2 ANQGSEA. The CDR3 contains 16 residues. V shed 2 bases and J 9 bases; nucleotides not matched to a gene: 10. Written as DNA, the CDR3 is TGCAGCGTTGAATGGACGGGACTAGCGGGATGGGGTGAGCAGTTCTTC. It specifies CSVEWTGLAGWGEQFF.

This chain links TRBV25-1 with TRBJ1-5; D not resolved. The germline V gene has CDR1 MGHDK and CDR2 SYGVNS. The V and J ends lost 1 base and 3 bases respectively, with 7 bases between them. The length of the CDR3 is 14 residues. The CDR3 DNA reads TGTGCCAGCAGTGAATCCGGATTCAATCAGCCCCAGCATTTT. Its protein product is CASSESGFNQPQHF.

The chain recombines TRBV12-3 or TRBV12-4 with TRBJ2-3; TRBD2 aligns across 12 bases. The V and J ends lost 6 bases and 3 bases, in that order; junction bases with no gene match: 4. The CDR3 extends over 15 amino acids. For the CDR3, the DNA is TGTGCCAGCAGGTCGACTAGCGGGAGAACAGATACGCAGTATTTT. This translates into CASRSTSGRTDTQYF.

CDR3 DNA sequence: TGTGCCAGCAGCGTATCGGAGACTAGCGGTTACTACGAGCAGTACTTC. Encoded protein: CASSVSETSGYYEQYF. The chain employs TRBV9 and TRBJ2-7; 9 nucleotides line up with TRBD2. The CDR3 covers 16 residues. Germline V CDR1 and CDR2: SGDLS, YYNGEE. Germline trimming cut 1 base from V and 3 bases from J; bases unmatched to any gene: 8.

The CDR3 sequence: CASSEMGLGPFHEQYF. The CDR3 DNA sequence: TGTGCCAGCAGTGAAATGGGACTAGGGCCTTTCCACGAGCAGTACTTC. The V and J genes are TRBV28 and TRBJ2-7; TRBD2 agrees at 8 bases. There are 16 residues in the CDR3. Germline CDR1 MDHEN, CDR2 SYDVKM. The V gene end was trimmed by 5 bases and the J gene end by 5 bases; junction bases not matched to a gene: 14.

This clonotype was counted a single time. V and J are TRBV29-1 and TRBJ1-2; 7 nucleotides line up with TRBD1. The germline V gene has CDR1 SQVTM and CDR2 ANQGSEA. V trimming: 7 bases; J trimming: 1 base; junction bases outside the gene matches: 6. CDR3 size: 13 residues. CDR3 region: CSAEGAGNYGYTF. CDR3 nucleotide sequence: TGCAGCGCCGAGGGGGCCGGTAACTATGGCTACACCTTC.

The chain combines TRBV4-2 with TRBJ1-3, with TRBD1 matching over 7 bases. The CDR3 consists of 16 residues. Unmatched junction bases numbered 5, after V lost 3 bases and J lost 0 bases. The V gene's germline CDR1 is LGHNA and CDR2 YNFKEQ. The CDR3 nucleotides are TGTGCCAGCAGCCATACCGACAGGGACTCTGGAAACACCATATATTTT. Translating it yields CASSHTDRDSGNTIYF.

V and J are TRBV12-3 or TRBV12-4 and TRBJ2-2, with D maybe TRBD2 (6 bases). There are 14 residues in the CDR3. The V and J ends lost 5 bases and 6 bases respectively, with 13 bases between them. CDR3 region: CASSVFGGPGELFF. In DNA, the CDR3 is TGTGCCAGCAGTGTATTCGGGGGACCCGGGGAGCTGTTTTTT.

This clonotype turned up a few times. This chain joins TRBV24-1 and TRBJ2-2; no clear D. Trimming left V 4 bases short and J 1 base short, with 9 bases between. Looked up from germline, CDR1 is KGHDR and CDR2 is SFDVKD. The CDR3 is 15 amino acids. The CDR3 here is CATSDPARNTGELFF. The CDR3 DNA reads TGTGCCACCAGTGACCCAGCGAGGAACACCGGGGAGCTGTTTTTT.

The chain couples TRBV18 to TRBJ2-2; D might be TRBD2 (5 bases). Germline V gene data show CDR1 as KGHSH and CDR2 as LQKENI. V lost 8 bases to trimming and J lost 7 bases, with 17 bases between them. The CDR3 consists of 14 residues. The CDR3 DNA reads as TGTGCCAGCCGAACCGAACCCGGGGACGGGGAGCTGTTTTTT. Encoded protein: CASRTEPGDGELFF.

The chain joins TRBV7-2 to TRBJ1-5; a possible D gene is TRBD1 (5 bases). Germline V lookup: CDR1 SGHTA, CDR2 FQGNSA. Deletions cut 1 base from V and 7 bases from J, with 11 bases between. The length of the CDR3 is 14 residues. The CDR3 DNA follows: TGTGCCAGCAGCTTAGGCAGGGCGGGGCAGCCCCAGCATTTT. Amino acid sequence: CASSLGRAGQPQHF.

The chain carries TRBV7-9 and TRBJ1-2, with D possibly matching TRBD1 (5 bases). Trimming cost V 3 bases and J 5 bases, with 16 bases left between them. The germline CDR1 and CDR2 sequences are SEHNR and FQNEAQ (reference sequence). This CDR3 is 15 amino acids long. The CDR3, as DNA: TGTGCCAGCAGCTTGACCGGGAACGCAGGGTATGGCTACACCTTC. Encoded protein: CASSLTGNAGYGYTF.

V is TRBV6-2 or TRBV6-3 and J is TRBJ2-3; no firm D call. This CDR3 spans 12 amino acids. Germline lookup yields CDR1 MNHEY and CDR2 SVGEGT. Trimming shortened V by 0 bases and J by 7 bases, and 5 bases separated the two germline ends. This CDR3 reads CASSYSPNTQYF. DNA of the CDR3: TGTGCCAGCAGTTACTCGCCTAATACGCAGTATTTT.

This clonotype occurred once. The genes are TRBV4-2 and TRBJ2-1, with no clear D. Germline V lookup: CDR1 LGHNA, CDR2 YNFKEQ. Trimming pared 0 bases from V and 9 bases from J, leaving 12 bases between. This CDR3 is built from 14 residues. CDR3 in amino acids: CASSQDSLPSEQFF. CDR3 sequence (DNA): TGTGCCAGCAGCCAAGATAGTCTGCCCAGTGAGCAGTTCTTC.